This T cell receptor (beta chain) was sequenced in a study of blood T cell repertoires in COVID-19. Background on the study: COVID-19 samples, acute and convalescent, were from the United States, Italy and Spain. PBMCs, B-cell-depleted T cells, or T cells were the source of the cDNA or gDNA that made up the material.

How the authors handled the data: Reference gene primers were amplified, and this amplification served to estimate nucleated cell counts. TCRdb's copy holds only in-frame clones and misses some; the assay was immunoSEQ multiplex PCR. That table gives V, J and clone size, and the DNA gave D and trimming. The data hold 15,000 or so clones, with almost 95% observed a single time. V lost 3 bases to trimming and J lost 1 base, with 10 bases between them. Germline values: CDR1 SQVTM, CDR2 ANQGSEA. The CDR3 loop spans 13 amino acids. The V and J genes are TRBV29-1 and TRBJ2-7, with D possibly TRBD2 on 5 matching bases. The sequence came from a human donor with active COVID-19. The donor label of this sample is uncertain. The source material was peripheral blood. The CDR3 DNA is TGCAGCGTTGACTCGGCGGGTTCCTACGAGCAGTACTTC. This encodes CSVDSAGSYEQYF.